These 30 T cell receptor beta chains came from one sample sequenced in a study of blood T cell repertoires in COVID-19. This table comes from immunoSEQ multiplex PCR, and its TCRdb copy is limited to in-frame clones, with some not included. The data show 150,000 to 200,000 clones, with over 80% seen just once and 2.9% held by the top ten. Source material: peripheral blood. These receptors all stem from a woman aged 55 to 70 with acute or convalescent COVID-19.

The J gene is TRBJ1-2, the V gene TRBV7-9; D is undetermined. In germline, CDR1 is SEHNR, CDR2 FQNEAQ (reference sequence). Between the trimmed V and J ends, which lost 4 bases and 5 bases, there was a span of 17 bases. The CDR3 is made up of 15 amino acids. For the CDR3, the DNA is TGTGCCAGCAGCTCCTCCCAAGCTGTAGATTATGGCTACACCTTC. It codes for CASSSSQAVDYGYTF.

The CDR3 spells CASSPGRTTHTGELFF. CDR3 coding DNA: TGTGCCAGCAGCCCGGGGAGGACAACTCACACCGGGGAGCTGTTTTTT. The J gene is TRBJ2-2, the V gene TRBV7-2; possibly TRBD2 for D (6 bases). The V gene lost 5 bases and the J gene lost 3 bases, with 16 bases spanning the gap. This CDR3 is 16 amino acids long. Germline CDR1 reads SGHTA; CDR2 reads FQGNSA.

This clone appeared once. V and J are TRBV6-2 or TRBV6-3 and TRBJ1-6; 7 nucleotides match TRBD1. Germline loops: CDR1 MNHEY, CDR2 SVGEGT. This CDR3 region has 18 residues. V gave up 4 bases and J gave up 0 bases; unmatched junction bases: 9. Here the CDR3 reads CASSSGTEKSSYNSPLHF. Here the CDR3 DNA reads TGTGCCAGCAGTTCCGGGACAGAGAAGAGCTCCTATAATTCACCCCTCCACTTT.

This chain joins TRBV4-3 and TRBJ2-5, with 11 bases lining up with TRBD2. The CDR3 covers 16 residues. The J segment lost 4 bases and the V segment lost 4 bases, leaving 8 bases of the junction unmatched. Germline V gene lookup returns CDR1 LGHNA and CDR2 YSLEER. As DNA, the CDR3 is TGCGCCAGCAGCCGGGGCCTAGCGGGGGGCGGAGAGACCCAGTACTTC. Amino acids: CASSRGLAGGGETQYF.

This chain joins TRBV19 and TRBJ1-5; 9 positions agree with TRBD1. The CDR3 sequence is 19 residues long. The V gene end was trimmed by 5 bases and the J gene end by 0 bases; junction bases not matched to a gene: 14. Germline CDR1 reads LNHDA; CDR2 reads SQIVND (reference sequence). This chain's CDR3 is CASSPSPGQGLYSNQPQHF. The CDR3 region has the DNA TGTGCCAGTAGTCCCTCTCCGGGACAGGGCCTATATAGCAATCAGCCCCAGCATTTT.

This clone was observed a single time. The rearrangement joins TRBV12-3 or TRBV12-4 to TRBJ1-2; D is uncertain. The CDR3 runs 12 residues. Trimming pared 5 bases from V and 8 bases from J, leaving 12 bases between. CDR3 residues: CASSLEGWGYTF. CDR3 DNA: TGTGCCAGCAGTCTTGAGGGTTGGGGCTACACCTTC.

The CDR3 protein is CASSLSLAGGAYEQYF. The CDR3 DNA reads as TGTGCCAGCAGCTTATCACTAGCGGGGGGCGCCTACGAGCAGTACTTC. V usage is TRBV5-5 and J usage is TRBJ2-7, with 12 bases identical to TRBD2. Germline lookup yields CDR1 SGHKS and CDR2 YYEKEE (reference sequence). This CDR3 region has 16 residues. Unmatched junction bases numbered 5, after V lost 2 bases and J lost 2 bases.

The J gene is TRBJ1-2, the V gene TRBV18; TRBD1 is a possible D gene (6 bases). The V end was cut by 4 bases, the J end by 4 bases, with 16 bases between. The germline gives CDR1 KGHSH, CDR2 LQKENI. This CDR3 has 15 residues. The CDR3 loop reads CASSLLPRDTYGYTF. As DNA, the CDR3 is TGTGCCAGCTCACTACTCCCCCGGGACACCTATGGCTACACCTTC.

The gene calls are TRBV28 and TRBJ2-3; maybe TRBD1 (5 bases). This CDR3 region has 13 residues. With 2 bases removed from V and 8 bases from J, the gap between germline ends came to 11 bases. Germline V gene sequence: CDR1 MDHEN, CDR2 SYDVKM. The CDR3 reads CASSLGGQGTQYF. DNA of the CDR3: TGTGCCAGCAGTTTAGGTGGGCAGGGTACGCAGTATTTT.

The CDR3, as DNA: TGTGCCAGCTCTGATGGGGGGGGCAGCTCCTACGAGCAGTACTTC. Its translation is CASSDGGGSSYEQYF. V usage is TRBV19 and J usage is TRBJ2-7, with D maybe TRBD2 (7 bases). CDR1 is LNHDA, CDR2 SQIVND, per germline (reference sequence). The CDR3 has 15 residues. Trimming took off 9 bases at V and 0 bases at J, with 18 bases between the two ends.

This chain links TRBV2 with TRBJ1-3; no clear D gene. This CDR3 has 15 amino acids. Looked up from germline, CDR1 is SNHLY and CDR2 is FYNNEI. The ends were cut back, 6 bases at V and 3 bases at J, with 15 bases in the middle. As DNA, the CDR3 is TGTGCCAGCAGACCGGCGCAAGGAGGTGGAAACACCATATATTTT. This encodes CASRPAQGGGNTIYF.

The chain recombines TRBV7-2 with TRBJ2-1; 9 bases align to TRBD2. The CDR3 sequence is 15 residues long. The V gene end was trimmed by 3 bases and the J gene end by 16 bases; junction bases not matched to a gene: 16. Germline CDR1 and CDR2: SGHTA and FQGNSA. The CDR3 nucleotides read TGTGCCAGCAGCTTCGCGGGGGGGAGAGTCAGCTCCTGTTTCTTC. It translates to CASSFAGGRVSSCFF.

This sequence joins TRBV7-3 and TRBJ1-1; D is ambiguous. Germline CDR1 and CDR2: SGHTA and FQGTGA. The CDR3 length is 14 residues. The V gene lost 2 bases and the J gene lost 4 bases, with 11 bases spanning the gap. The CDR3 protein is CASSLDSLSTEAFF. The CDR3 bases are TGTGCCAGCAGCTTAGATTCCCTAAGCACTGAAGCTTTCTTT.

The V call is TRBV19, the J call TRBJ2-1, with 9 bases lining up with TRBD2. Unmatched junction bases numbered 4, after V lost 1 base and J lost 6 bases. The CDR3 is made up of 15 amino acids. CDR1 and CDR2 from the germline V gene are LNHDA and SQIVND (reference sequence). CDR3 amino acids: CASSIVGLALNEQFF. The CDR3 coding sequence is TGTGCCAGTAGTATAGTCGGACTAGCGCTCAATGAGCAGTTCTTC.

The chain couples TRBV14 to TRBJ2-1, with 14 bases fitting TRBD2. The CDR3 loop spans 17 amino acids. Germline CDR1 is SGHDN and CDR2 is FVKESK. V lost 1 base, J lost 6 bases, and 5 bases stayed unmatched. DNA of the CDR3: TGTGCCAGCAGCCAAGGAGGGACTAGCGGGGGCGGCAATGAGCAGTTCTTC. This gives the protein CASSQGGTSGGGNEQFF.

The J gene is TRBJ1-1, the V gene TRBV5-4; D is perhaps TRBD1 (5 bases). CDR1 SGHNT and CDR2 YYREEE come from the germline V gene (reference sequence). V lost 2 bases, J lost 10 bases, and 9 bases lay in between. The CDR3 spans 11 residues. The CDR3 nucleotides are TGTGCCAGCAGCTTTCTCGGGGGAGCTTTCTTT. It is translated as CASSFLGGAFF.

The DNA for the CDR3 is TGTGCCAGTAGCCCGGGACAGGGGGTAACTAATGAAAAACTGTTTTTT. Translating it yields CASSPGQGVTNEKLFF. The chain carries TRBV19 and TRBJ1-4; 11 bases are shared with TRBD1. Germline CDR1 and CDR2: LNHDA and SQIVND (reference sequence). After removal of 6 bases from V and 1 base from J, the junction contained 4 bases not matched to a gene. The CDR3 runs to 16 residues.

The rearrangement joins TRBV2 to TRBJ1-2, with a weak D call TRBD1 (6 bases). Germline V lookup: CDR1 SNHLY, CDR2 FYNNEI. This CDR3 contains 13 residues. Trimming took 2 bases from V and 3 from J, leaving 7 bases between them. The CDR3 here is CASSEPGDYGYTF. CDR3 DNA sequence: TGTGCCAGCAGTGAACCAGGGGACTATGGCTACACCTTC.

The table lists this clone with a few counts. The genes are TRBV6-5 and TRBJ2-2; a possible D gene is TRBD1 (6 bases). V was trimmed by 7 bases and J by 0 bases, leaving 12 bases between them. Germline lookup yields CDR1 MNHEY and CDR2 SVGAGI. The CDR3 is 15 amino acids. The CDR3 region has the DNA TGTGCCAGCACGCCAGGACAGCCGAACACCGGGGAGCTGTTTTTT. Amino acids: CASTPGQPNTGELFF.

The rearrangement uses TRBV7-2 and TRBJ1-2; TRBD1 matches 9 bases. J lost 6 bases, V lost 5 bases, and 10 bases had no gene match. The CDR3 is made up of 15 amino acids. CDR1 and CDR2 (germline): SGHTA, FQGNSA. CDR3: CASSGNRGRGDGYTF. In DNA form, the CDR3 reads TGTGCCAGCAGCGGTAACAGGGGGCGCGGGGATGGCTACACCTTC.

The rearrangement joins TRBV29-1 to TRBJ1-4, with 10 positions matching TRBD1. CDR3 size: 13 residues. Germline V gene data show CDR1 as SQVTM and CDR2 as ANQGSEA. The ends lost 8 bases at V and 8 bases at J; junction bases unmatched: 8. The CDR3 region has the DNA TGCAGCTTCCGCGGACAGGGGGTCGAAAAACTGTTTTTT. Translating gives CSFRGQGVEKLFF.

The rearrangement links TRBV7-2 to TRBJ2-7, with 8 bases identical to TRBD1. Germline loops: CDR1 SGHTA, CDR2 FQGNSA. The CDR3 is 14 residues long. Trimming took 3 bases from V and 0 from J; bases not matched to a gene: 1. The CDR3 here is CASSFGTGSYEQYF. CDR3 in DNA: TGTGCCAGCAGCTTCGGGACAGGCTCCTACGAGCAGTACTTC.

This chain links TRBV9 with TRBJ1-4; D might be TRBD1 (5 bases). This CDR3 contains 15 residues. Trimming took off 3 bases at V and 5 bases at J, with 14 bases between the two ends. The germline CDR1 and CDR2 sequences are SGDLS and YYNGEE. For the CDR3, the DNA is TGTGCCAGCAGCGCCTGGACAAGTGAAAATGAAAAACTGTTTTTT. This encodes CASSAWTSENEKLFF.

This clone was counted between two and nine times. The chain combines TRBV28 with TRBJ1-5, with D perhaps TRBD1 (6 bases). V lost 4 bases and J lost 0, with 10 bases in between. The CDR3 is 15 residues long. Germline V gene sequence: CDR1 MDHEN, CDR2 SYDVKM. The CDR3 sequence is CASSWGPNSNQPQHF. The CDR3 DNA is TGTGCCAGCAGTTGGGGGCCAAATAGCAATCAGCCCCAGCATTTT.

V gene TRBV4-1 combines with J gene TRBJ1-2; the D gene is possibly TRBD1 (6 bases). V dropped 2 bases and J dropped 2 bases, with 12 bases sitting between them. Germline V CDR1 and CDR2: MGHRA, YSYEKL. The CDR3 has 15 amino acids. CDR3 sequence: CASSQSTGSNYGYTF. In DNA form, the CDR3 reads TGCGCCAGCAGCCAATCGACAGGTTCGAACTATGGCTACACCTTC.

About this clone itself: The same CDR3 is also encoded by other DNA sequences in this sample. The V gene is TRBV12-3 or TRBV12-4, the J gene TRBJ1-6; D not certain. This CDR3 region has 12 residues. Trimming shortened V by 3 bases and J by 7 bases, and 4 bases separated the two germline ends. CDR3 region: CASSFVNSPLHF. CDR3 in DNA: TGTGCCAGCAGTTTCGTGAATTCACCCCTCCACTTT.

This clone is a singleton in its sample. J is TRBJ2-7 and V is TRBV19; the match to TRBD1 covers 9 bases. The CDR3 is 15 residues long. Trimming removed 5 bases from V and 2 bases from J; junction bases left unmatched: 7. Germline CDR1 reads LNHDA; CDR2 reads SQIVND (reference sequence). In DNA, the CDR3 is TGTGCCAGTAGTTCCAAGGGACAGGGAACCTACGAGCAGTACTTC. It codes for CASSSKGQGTYEQYF.

The gene calls are TRBV3-1 (or the pseudogene TRBV3-2) and TRBJ2-3; TRBD2 agrees at 11 bases. Germline values: CDR1 LGHDT, CDR2 YNNKEL (reference sequence). Trimming removed 1 base from V and 0 bases from J; junction bases left unmatched: 9. The CDR3 is 19 amino acids. The CDR3 DNA reads TGTGCCAGCAGCCAAGCGGTCCTAGCGGGGGGATCAAGCACAGATACGCAGTATTTT. Amino acids: CASSQAVLAGGSSTDTQYF.

This chain links TRBV9 with TRBJ2-1; D remains unclear. This CDR3 has 13 residues. Trimming shortened V by 3 bases and J by 5 bases, and 9 bases separated the two germline ends. Germline lookup yields CDR1 SGDLS and CDR2 YYNGEE. The CDR3 spells CASSGAVDNEQFF. CDR3 in DNA: TGTGCCAGCAGCGGCGCTGTAGACAATGAGCAGTTCTTC.

The CDR3 DNA sequence: TGTGCCAGCAGCCAGGGGGACAGGAGGGATAATTCACCCCTCCACTTT. Translated: CASSQGDRRDNSPLHF. The chain couples TRBV4-2 to TRBJ1-6; TRBD1 matches 8 bases. This CDR3 contains 16 residues. CDR1 is LGHNA, CDR2 YNFKEQ, per germline. V gave up 3 bases and J gave up 5 bases; unmatched junction bases: 6.